One sample yielded the 21 T cell receptor beta chains listed below, sequenced in a study of blood T cell repertoires in COVID-19. Method: immunoSEQ multiplex PCR; TCRdb's copy keeps in-frame clones and lacks some. Here the sample spans under 150,000 clones, 83% being singletons. Sequencing was done on a sample of PBMCs or T cells enriched from blood (not recorded which). Source of these receptors: a man aged 30-40 years who had recovered from COVID-19.

V gene TRBV3-1 (or the pseudogene TRBV3-2) combines with J gene TRBJ1-4; D possibly corresponds to TRBD1 (6 bases). Between the trimmed V and J ends, which lost 4 bases and 8 bases, there was a span of 14 bases. The CDR3 covers 14 residues. The germline V gene has CDR1 LGHDT and CDR2 YNNKEL (reference sequence). This chain's CDR3 is CASSPRGGREKLFF. In DNA, the CDR3 is TGTGCCAGCAGCCCACGAGGGGGTCGGGAAAAACTGTTTTTT.

The chain uses TRBV7-9 and TRBJ2-1; TRBD2 matches at 10 bases. Germline trimming cut 4 bases from V and 0 bases from J; bases unmatched to any gene: 12. This CDR3 comprises 19 residues. In germline, CDR1 is SEHNR, CDR2 FQNEAQ (reference sequence). The CDR3 loop is CASSSVLAGAGSSYNEQFF. CDR3 DNA: TGTGCCAGCAGCTCTGTCCTAGCGGGGGCCGGGAGCTCCTACAATGAGCAGTTCTTC.

The rearrangement links TRBV5-1 to TRBJ1-3; 7 positions agree with TRBD1. The CDR3 is 16 residues long. Trimming cost V 3 bases and J 0 bases; bases outside gene matches: 6. Germline CDR1 reads SGHRS; CDR2 reads YFSETQ. CDR3: CASSSSGGFSGNTIYF. The CDR3 nucleotides are TGCGCCAGCAGCTCATCAGGGGGATTCTCTGGAAACACCATATATTTT.

This clone was seen only once. The V gene is TRBV7-8, the J gene TRBJ1-1; 10 bases agree with TRBD1. This CDR3 is built from 15 residues. The trim removed 1 base at V and 6 bases at J, leaving 5 bases unmatched. CDR1 and CDR2 from the germline V gene are SGHVS and FQNEAQ. The CDR3 DNA reads as TGTGCCAGCAGCTTAGGTTGGGACAGGGGTTCTGAAGCTTTCTTT. Residues: CASSLGWDRGSEAFF.

As for this clone: One end of the junction is discordant with germline, which a read error may explain. V is TRBV3-1 (or the pseudogene TRBV3-2) and J is TRBJ1-1, with a weak D call TRBD1 (5 bases). This CDR3 contains 17 residues. The germline gives CDR1 LGHDT, CDR2 YNNKEL (reference sequence). The CDR3 DNA reads TGTGCCAGCAGCCAAGTGTTTGGGGGGACTGTGAAGACTGAAGCTTTCTTT. Residues: CASSQVFGGTVKTEAFF.

The rearrangement uses TRBV27 and TRBJ1-2; D remains unclear. V shed 3 bases and J shed 3 bases, with 8 bases lying between them. CDR1 MNHEY and CDR2 SMNVEV come from the germline V gene (reference sequence). The CDR3 sequence is 13 residues long. This CDR3 is CASSFSVDYGYTF. In DNA, the CDR3 is TGTGCCAGCAGTTTCTCAGTGGACTATGGCTACACCTTC.

This sequence joins TRBV5-6 and TRBJ2-4; 9 bases fit TRBD1. Trimming removed 1 base from V and 1 base from J; junction bases left unmatched: 6. In germline, CDR1 is SGHDT, CDR2 YYEEEE. The CDR3 consists of 17 residues. The CDR3 is CASSLLRTGAAKNIQYF. The CDR3 DNA reads TGTGCCAGCAGCTTGTTGAGGACAGGGGCGGCCAAAAACATTCAGTACTTC.

This chain uses TRBV9 with TRBJ2-1; tentatively, D is TRBD1 (6 bases). This CDR3 has 14 residues. Germline V gene sequence: CDR1 SGDLS, CDR2 YYNGEE. Trimming stripped 3 bases from V and 5 bases from J, with 12 bases between. CDR3 in DNA: TGTGCCAGCAGCGCTACGGGACAAAACAATGAGCAGTTCTTC. The encoded protein is CASSATGQNNEQFF.

The rearrangement uses TRBV5-6 and TRBJ2-7; D perhaps matches TRBD1 (6 bases). The V end lost 4 bases, the J end lost 2 bases, and 10 bases lay between the germline ends. The CDR3 runs 13 residues. Germline V lookup: CDR1 SGHDT, CDR2 YYEEEE. The CDR3 loop is CASSTGQTYEQYV. The CDR3 DNA reads TGTGCCAGCAGCACTGGACAGACCTACGAGCAGTACGTC.

The chain joins TRBV5-1 to TRBJ2-3; the match to TRBD2 covers 9 bases. With V trimmed by 0 bases and J by 0 bases, 2 bases remained unmatched. The CDR3 has 16 amino acids. The germline V gene has CDR1 SGHRS and CDR2 YFSETQ. Here the CDR3 DNA reads TGCGCCAGCAGCTTGGGACTAGCGGTTAGCACAGATACGCAGTATTTT. Translation gives CASSLGLAVSTDTQYF.

The chain uses TRBV5-6 and TRBJ2-3; TRBD1 agrees at 7 bases. CDR1 is SGHDT, CDR2 YYEEEE, per germline. The V gene end was trimmed by 6 bases and the J gene end by 2 bases; junction bases not matched to a gene: 6. There are 14 residues in the CDR3. The CDR3 loop reads CASTLGGHTDTQYF. For the CDR3, the DNA is TGTGCCAGCACCCTAGGGGGCCACACAGATACGCAGTATTTT.

This clone was seen just once. This chain connects TRBV10-1 to TRBJ2-3; D is perhaps TRBD2 (6 bases). CDR1 is WNHNN, CDR2 SYGVQD, per germline (reference sequence). CDR3 length: 13 residues. The V gene lost 5 bases and the J gene lost 5 bases, with 11 bases spanning the gap. CDR3 in DNA: TGCGCCAGCAGTCGGGACTCCTTAGATACGCAGTATTTT. It is translated as CASSRDSLDTQYF.

V and J are TRBV6-5 and TRBJ2-1; TRBD2 matches at 7 bases. Germline V gene sequence: CDR1 MNHEY, CDR2 SVGAGI. V lost 5 bases to trimming and J lost 6 bases; unmatched junction nucleotides: 4. The length of the CDR3 is 13 residues. The CDR3 sequence is CASSPPGGNEQFF. CDR3 sequence (DNA): TGTGCCAGCAGTCCCCCGGGGGGCAATGAGCAGTTCTTC.

The J gene is TRBJ2-2, the V gene TRBV19, with TRBD1 matching 9 bases. This CDR3 spans 16 amino acids. CDR1 is LNHDA and CDR2 is SQIVND in the germline V gene (reference sequence). J was trimmed by 3 bases and V by 3 bases; bases with no gene match: 5. This chain's CDR3 is CASSIIGTGYTGELFF. The CDR3 nucleotides read TGTGCCAGTAGTATTATCGGGACAGGGTACACCGGGGAGCTGTTTTTT.

The chain employs TRBV5-4 and TRBJ1-6; 10 bases match TRBD1. The V and J ends lost 0 bases and 7 bases, in that order; junction bases with no gene match: 1. The length of the CDR3 is 15 residues. From germline, CDR1 is SGHNT and CDR2 YYREEE (reference sequence). CDR3 protein: CASSLAGQGNSPLHF. For the CDR3, the DNA is TGTGCCAGCAGCTTGGCGGGACAGGGGAATTCACCCCTCCACTTT.

The CDR3: CASPRGTGGVETQYF. Written as DNA, the CDR3 is TGCGCCAGCCCACGTGGGACAGGAGGTGTTGAGACCCAGTACTTC. The V gene is TRBV10-1, the J gene TRBJ2-5, with 8 bases fitting TRBD1. This CDR3 is 15 amino acids long. Trimming removed 8 bases from V and 5 bases from J; junction bases left unmatched: 13. Germline values: CDR1 WNHNN, CDR2 SYGVQD (reference sequence).

This rearrangement joins TRBV5-6 to TRBJ1-3; D unclear. The CDR3 is 17 amino acids. The V gene's germline CDR1 is SGHDT and CDR2 YYEEEE. The ends were cut back, 4 bases at V and 0 bases at J, with 17 bases in the middle. This CDR3 reads CASSRLGVRFSGNTIYF. The DNA for the CDR3 is TGTGCCAGCAGCCGCCTAGGAGTCCGCTTCTCTGGAAACACCATATATTTT.

The chain uses TRBV15 and TRBJ2-7; TRBD2 matches 11 bases. This CDR3 has 18 residues. Germline values: CDR1 LNHNV, CDR2 YYDKDF (reference sequence). V gave up 0 bases and J gave up 4 bases; unmatched junction bases: 11. DNA for the CDR3: TGTGCCACCAGCAGAGAATTAGCGGGGGGGTGTCCCCGGTACGAGCAGTACGTC. This encodes CATSRELAGGCPRYEQYV.

This clone was counted once. V usage is TRBV7-9 and J usage is TRBJ1-5; D ambiguous. Germline V gene sequence: CDR1 SEHNR, CDR2 FQNEAQ (reference sequence). Trimming took 3 bases from V and 2 from J, leaving 11 bases between them. This CDR3 is built from 15 residues. The chain's CDR3 is CASSLASGGNQPQHF. CDR3 bases: TGTGCCAGCAGCTTGGCTAGCGGGGGCAATCAGCCCCAGCATTTT.

V is TRBV6-5 and J is TRBJ2-2, with D uncertain. This CDR3 is 12 amino acids long. The ends were cut back, 6 bases at V and 9 bases at J, with 11 bases in the middle. Germline V gives CDR1 MNHEY, CDR2 SVGAGI. The CDR3 DNA follows: TGTGCCAGCAGGGCGGCAGTGCGGGAGCTGTTTTTT. As protein: CASRAAVRELFF.

This chain joins TRBV19 and TRBJ1-2; 12 nucleotides agree with TRBD1. With 7 bases clipped from V and 7 bases from J, the junction kept 13 bases outside the gene matches. CDR1 is LNHDA, CDR2 SQIVND, per germline (reference sequence). The CDR3 runs to 16 residues. DNA of the CDR3: TGTGCCAGTATCAATACAGGGACAGGGGGCGCCTCTGGCTACACCTTC. Its protein product is CASINTGTGGASGYTF.